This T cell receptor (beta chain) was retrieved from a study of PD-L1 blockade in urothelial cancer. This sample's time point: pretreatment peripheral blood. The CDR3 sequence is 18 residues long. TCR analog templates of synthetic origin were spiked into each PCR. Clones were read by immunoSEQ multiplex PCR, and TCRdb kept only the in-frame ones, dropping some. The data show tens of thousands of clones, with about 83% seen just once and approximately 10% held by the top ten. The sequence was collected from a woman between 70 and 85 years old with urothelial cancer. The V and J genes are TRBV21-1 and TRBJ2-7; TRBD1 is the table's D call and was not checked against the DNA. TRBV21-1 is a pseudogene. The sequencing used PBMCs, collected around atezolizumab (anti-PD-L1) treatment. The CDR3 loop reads CASSKAWGWGQVTYEQYF. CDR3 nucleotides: TGTGCCAGCAGCAAAGCGTGGGGTTGGGGACAGGTAACCTACGAGCAGTACTTC.